The rows below give T cell receptor beta chains drawn from one sample of a study of early T cells in non-severe SARS-CoV-2 infection. One entry per CDR3 protein, called by TCRdb with MiXCR from the 5' RACE reads. The sample has 95,000 to 110,000 distinct CDR3 sequences, around 10% seen once. Sequencing was carried out using whole blood. These receptors originate from an adult who was a healthcare worker with PCR-confirmed SARS-CoV-2 infection or an uninfected control (not recorded which). CDR3s include the opening cysteine and the closing phenylalanine or tryptophan. The D gene is left open where the match is weak. Clone size is shown for a subset of rows, as once, few, many or a class of expanded clone.

abundance	d_gene	j_gene	v_gene	CDR3nt	CDR3aa
-	-	TRBJ2-5	TRBV6-5	TGTGCCAGCAAGGGGATTAAGAGCGGAGCTCAAGAGACCCAGTACTTC	CASKGIKSGAQETQYF
many	-	TRBJ2-2	TRBV7-9	TGTGCCAGCAGCTCCGGTGGGGAGGAGCTGTTTTTT	CASSSGGEELFF
many	-	TRBJ1-2	TRBV6-5	TGTGCCAGCAGTAACAGAGTCTATGGCTACACCTTC	CASSNRVYGYTF
-	-	TRBJ2-7	TRBV4-1	TGCGCCAGCAGCCAAGATCCGGGAGCCTCCTACGAGCAGTACTTC	CASSQDPGASYEQYF
few	-	TRBJ2-3	TRBV7-6	TGTGCCAGCGACCTTCCCGAGAATACGCAGTATTTT	CASDLPENTQYF
many	-	TRBJ2-7	TRBV12-3/TRBV12-4	TGTGCCAGCAGTTTAATGGGGAGCGAGCAGTACTTC	CASSLMGSEQYF
-	-	TRBJ2-3	TRBV6-2/TRBV6-3	TGTGCCAGACCCATGGGAGACTCCGATACGCAGTATTTT	CARPMGDSDTQYF
many	-	TRBJ2-2	TRBV5-1	TGCGCCAGCAGCCCCCGTGAAGCCTTGATTACCGGGGAGCTGTTTTTT	CASSPREALITGELFF
few	-	TRBJ2-7	TRBV27	TGTGCCGCCTGGAACGTCTACGAGCAGTACTTC	CAAWNVYEQYF
many	TRBD2	TRBJ2-7	TRBV18	TGTGCCAGCTCACCTCGTAGCGGGATCACCCACGAGCAGTACTTC	CASSPRSGITHEQYF
few	-	TRBJ1-1	TRBV19	TGTGCCAGTAGTATCCCTGAGGACCGACACACTGAAGCTTTCTTT	CASSIPEDRHTEAFF
-	-	TRBJ1-5	TRBV12-3/TRBV12-4	TGTGCCAGCAGCTGGGGGCAGTTCAATCAGCCCCAGCATTTT	CASSWGQFNQPQHF
once	TRBD2	TRBJ2-5	TRBV6-1	TGTGCCAGCAGTGAATTCGCGGGAGCCATCCAAGAGACCCAGTACTTC	CASSEFAGAIQETQYF
many	-	TRBJ2-7	TRBV3-1	TGTGCCAGCAGCCTCGACCCCTCCTACGAGCAGTACTTC	CASSLDPSYEQYF
few	-	TRBJ2-7	TRBV18	TGTGCCAGCTCAGTCTCGCATTCCTACGAGCAGTACTTC	CASSVSHSYEQYF
many	TRBD2	TRBJ2-7	TRBV20-1	TGCAGTGCTATGGGACTAAAAACCTACGAGCAGTACTTC	CSAMGLKTYEQYF
many	TRBD1	TRBJ2-6	TRBV7-2	TGTGCCAGCAGCCCATTTCCGGGACAGGGGGCCAACGTCCTGACTTTC	CASSPFPGQGANVLTF
-	-	TRBJ2-5	TRBV28	TGTGCCAGCACCCACCGGGGGTTGGAAGAGACCCAGTACTTC	CASTHRGLEETQYF
many	TRBD2	TRBJ2-1	TRBV7-6	TGTGCTCTCTTTGGGAACACGGGAGGTCACAATGAGCAGTTCTTC	CALFGNTGGHNEQFF
-	-	TRBJ2-3	TRBV11-2	TGTGCCAGCAGCTTCCGGGAGTTCTCGTCGGATACGCAGTATTTT	CASSFREFSSDTQYF
many	-	TRBJ1-6	TRBV12-3/TRBV12-4	TGTGCCAGCAGTTACGCAGGGACGAATTCACCCCTCCACTTT	CASSYAGTNSPLHF
many	-	TRBJ2-3	TRBV6-6	TGTGCCAGCAGTTACGGAGATACGCAGTATTTT	CASSYGDTQYF
few	-	TRBJ2-5	TRBV4-1	TGCGCCAGCAGTGGGGTTCATGGGAAGACCCAGTACTTC	CASSGVHGKTQYF
few	-	TRBJ2-7	TRBV28	TGTGCCACTCGGTACGACGAGCAGTACTTC	CATRYDEQYF
many	-	TRBJ1-5	TRBV7-9	TGTGCCAGCAGCCCTGGACAGTACGGTCAGCCCCAGCATTTT	CASSPGQYGQPQHF
-	-	TRBJ2-1	TRBV5-1	TGCGCCAGCAGATTCCGGGACAACTACAATGAGCAGTTCTTC	CASRFRDNYNEQFF
few	-	TRBJ2-2	TRBV12-3/TRBV12-4	TGTGCCAGCAGTCCGGACAGGAACACCGGGGAGCTGTTTTTT	CASSPDRNTGELFF
many	TRBD1	TRBJ2-7	TRBV23-1	TGCGCCAGCAGTCAGACGCCGGGACAGGGGAGTGGGGCCTACGAGCAGTACTTC	CASSQTPGQGSGAYEQYF
few	TRBD1	TRBJ1-1	TRBV7-9	TGTGCCAGCAGCCTGACAGGGGATAAGGCTGAAGCTTTCTTT	CASSLTGDKAEAFF
-	-	TRBJ2-7	TRBV6-2/TRBV6-3	TGTGCCAGCCCCGTCGAGGGGGACTCCTACGAGCAGTACTTC	CASPVEGDSYEQYF